This is a list of T cell receptor beta chains from one sample in a study of blood T cell repertoires in COVID-19. Method: immunoSEQ multiplex PCR; TCRdb's copy keeps in-frame clones and lacks some. This repertoire shows fewer than 200,000 clones, roughly 84% found once; its top ten account for 1% to 1.5%. The sequenced sample consisted of PBMCs or T cells enriched from blood (not recorded which). All receptors derive from a human donor with acute COVID-19. The donor label of this sample is uncertain. The conserved cysteine and the conserved F or W are not part of the CDR3 here. The D gene is left open where the match is weak.

D,J,V,CDR3
.,TRBJ1-1,TRBV5-6,ASREGLGSGNTEAF
.,TRBJ1-5,TRBV2,ASSYGVSPQH
.,TRBJ2-7,TRBV5-1,ASSSISSYEQY
.,TRBJ1-1,TRBV5-6,ASSYGSLNTEAF
.,TRBJ1-4,TRBV14,ASSQLNEKLF
TRBD1,TRBJ1-4,TRBV5-1,ASSLDRGSGGLF
.,TRBJ1-6,TRBV9,ASSVGDIRSPLH
.,TRBJ1-6,TRBV3-1/TRBV3-2,ASSLSPGLKNSPLH
TRBD1,TRBJ2-7,TRBV19,ASSTGTGVEQY
.,TRBJ1-4,TRBV3-1/TRBV3-2,ASSQDPGAANEKLF
.,TRBJ1-2,TRBV5-4,ASSRGAGYT
.,TRBJ2-5,TRBV9,ASSVGGQYGGETQY
TRBD1,TRBJ1-2,TRBV4-2,ASSQVSGTGNGYT
.,TRBJ2-1,TRBV7-8,ASSLVRVSSYNEQF